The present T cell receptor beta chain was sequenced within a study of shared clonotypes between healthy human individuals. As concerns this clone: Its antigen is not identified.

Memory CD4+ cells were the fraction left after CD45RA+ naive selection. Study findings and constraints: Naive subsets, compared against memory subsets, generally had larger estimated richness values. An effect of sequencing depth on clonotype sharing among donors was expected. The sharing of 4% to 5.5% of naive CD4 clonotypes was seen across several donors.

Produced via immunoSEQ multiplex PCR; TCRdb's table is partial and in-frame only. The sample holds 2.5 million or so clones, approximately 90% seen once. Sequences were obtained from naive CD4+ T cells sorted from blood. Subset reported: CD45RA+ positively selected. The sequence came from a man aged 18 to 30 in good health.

The CDR3 coding sequence is TGTGCCAGCAGCGTAGCAAGTGACTATCCAGATACGCAGTATTTT. Translating gives CASSVASDYPDTQYF. V gene TRBV9 combines with J gene TRBJ2-3, with D possibly being TRBD2 (5 bases). This CDR3 region has 15 residues. Germline values: CDR1 SGDLS, CDR2 YYNGEE. Trimming shortened V by 0 bases and J by 4 bases, and 12 bases separated the two germline ends.